This TCR beta chain was captured in a study of cytomegalovirus exposure and HLA in healthy donors. 60 Vbeta and 13 Jbeta primers were used in PCR. Data came from immunoSEQ multiplex PCR; TCRdb stores just in-frame clones and leaves some out. The table has some 160,000 clones, less than 9.5% seen once. As for this clone: What it recognizes is unknown.

Points from the study as a whole: In a later analysis, at a false discovery rate of 0.05, approximately 18,000 TCR beta sequences were associated with HLA alleles. The study recorded some 160 TCR beta chains that were cytomegalovirus-associated. Solely CMV serostatus was available to characterize immune exposure.

When sampled, the donors appeared nominally healthy, though they likely had unrecorded immune exposures. This receptor was identified in a male donor in good health and CMV-seronegative. The source material was PBMCs.

CDR3 coding DNA: TGTGCCAGCAGAAGGGACAGAAACACCGGGGAGCTGTTTTTT. Its translation is CASRRDRNTGELFF. The J gene is TRBJ2-2, the V gene TRBV25-1; TRBD1 aligns across 7 bases. From germline, CDR1 is MGHDK and CDR2 SYGVNS. Germline trimming cut 6 bases from V and 2 bases from J; bases unmatched to any gene: 3. The CDR3 totals 14 residues.